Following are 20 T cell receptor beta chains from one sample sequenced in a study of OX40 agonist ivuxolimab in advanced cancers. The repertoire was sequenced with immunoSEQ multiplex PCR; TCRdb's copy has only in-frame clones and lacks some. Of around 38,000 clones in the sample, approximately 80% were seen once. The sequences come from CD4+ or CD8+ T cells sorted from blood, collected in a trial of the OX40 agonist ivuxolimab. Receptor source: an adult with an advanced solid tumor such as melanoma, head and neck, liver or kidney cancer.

CDR3 nucleotides: TGTGCCAGCAGTTTAAATCCCGACGGGGGTACGACGCAGTATTTT. It codes for CASSLNPDGGTTQYF. This chain connects TRBV28 to TRBJ2-3, with D possibly being TRBD2 (6 bases). V gave up 2 bases and J gave up 9 bases, with 18 bases separating them. Germline V gene sequence: CDR1 MDHEN, CDR2 SYDVKM. The CDR3 extends over 15 amino acids.

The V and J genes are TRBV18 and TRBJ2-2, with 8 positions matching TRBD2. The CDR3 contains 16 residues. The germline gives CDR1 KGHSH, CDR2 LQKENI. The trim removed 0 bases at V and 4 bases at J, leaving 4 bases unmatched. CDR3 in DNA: TGTGCCAGCTCACCACCGGGGACTAGAAGCACCGGGGAGCTGTTTTTT. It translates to CASSPPGTRSTGELFF.

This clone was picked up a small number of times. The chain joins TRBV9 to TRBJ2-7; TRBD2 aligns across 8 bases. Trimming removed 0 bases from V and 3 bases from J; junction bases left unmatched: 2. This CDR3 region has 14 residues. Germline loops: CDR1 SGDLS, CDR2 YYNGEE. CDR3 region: CASSVGAGGYEQYF. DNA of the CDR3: TGTGCCAGCAGCGTAGGGGCGGGAGGCTACGAGCAGTACTTC.

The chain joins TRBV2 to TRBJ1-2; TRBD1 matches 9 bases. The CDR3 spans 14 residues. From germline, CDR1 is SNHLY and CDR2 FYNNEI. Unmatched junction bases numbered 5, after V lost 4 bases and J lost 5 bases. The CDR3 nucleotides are TGTGCCAGCAGTGTGCGGGACAGGGAATATGGCTACACCTTC. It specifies CASSVRDREYGYTF. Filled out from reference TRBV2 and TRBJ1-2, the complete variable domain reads EPEVTQTPSHQVTQMGQEVILRCVPISNHLYFYWYRQILGQKVEFLVSFYNNEISEKSEIFDDQFSVERPDGSNFTLKIRSTKLEDSAMYFCASSVRDREYGYTFGSGTRLTVV.

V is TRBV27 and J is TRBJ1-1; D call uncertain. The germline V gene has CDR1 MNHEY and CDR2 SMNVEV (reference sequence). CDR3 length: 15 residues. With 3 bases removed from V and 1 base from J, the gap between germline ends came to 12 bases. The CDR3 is CASSFSWGANTEAFF. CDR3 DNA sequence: TGTGCCAGCAGTTTTAGTTGGGGTGCGAACACTGAAGCTTTCTTT.

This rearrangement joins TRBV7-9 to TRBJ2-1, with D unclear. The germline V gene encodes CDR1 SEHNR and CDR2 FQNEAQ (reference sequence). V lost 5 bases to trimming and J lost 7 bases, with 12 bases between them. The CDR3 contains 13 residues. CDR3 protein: CASSLLVWNEQFF. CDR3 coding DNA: TGTGCCAGCAGCCTACTGGTTTGGAATGAGCAGTTCTTC.

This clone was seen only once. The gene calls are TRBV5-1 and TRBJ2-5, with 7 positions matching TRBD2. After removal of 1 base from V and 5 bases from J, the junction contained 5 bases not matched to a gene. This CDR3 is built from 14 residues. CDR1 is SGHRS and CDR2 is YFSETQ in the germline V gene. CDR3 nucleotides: TGCGCCAGCAGCTTGAACGGGGGGATGGAGACCCAGTACTTC. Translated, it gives CASSLNGGMETQYF.

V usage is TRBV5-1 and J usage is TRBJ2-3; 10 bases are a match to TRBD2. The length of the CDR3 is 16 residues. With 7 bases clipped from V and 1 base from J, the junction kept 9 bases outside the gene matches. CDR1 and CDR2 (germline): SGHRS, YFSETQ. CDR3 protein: CASLPTGTSGTDTQYF. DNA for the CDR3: TGCGCCAGCCTACCAACCGGGACTAGCGGCACAGATACGCAGTATTTT.

The CDR3 here is CASSAGFTDTQYF. The CDR3 nucleotides read TGCGCCAGCAGTGCGGGCTTCACAGATACGCAGTATTTT. The V call is TRBV10-2, the J call TRBJ2-3; no firm D call. Trimming shortened V by 4 bases and J by 2 bases, and 7 bases separated the two germline ends. This CDR3 has 13 residues. Germline assignment: CDR1 WSHSY and CDR2 SAAADI.

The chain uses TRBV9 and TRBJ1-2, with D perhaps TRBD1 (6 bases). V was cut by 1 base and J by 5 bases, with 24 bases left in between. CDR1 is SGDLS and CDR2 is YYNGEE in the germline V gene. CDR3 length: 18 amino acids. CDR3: CASSVRNDLGGAMYGYTF. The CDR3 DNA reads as TGTGCCAGCAGCGTAAGAAACGACCTGGGGGGGGCTATGTATGGCTACACCTTC.

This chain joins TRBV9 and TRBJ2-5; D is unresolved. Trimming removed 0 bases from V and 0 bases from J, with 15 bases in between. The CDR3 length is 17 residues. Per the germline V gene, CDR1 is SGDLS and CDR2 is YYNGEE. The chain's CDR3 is CASSVAPHGTNQETQYF. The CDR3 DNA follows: TGTGCCAGCAGCGTAGCCCCACACGGAACCAACCAAGAGACCCAGTACTTC.

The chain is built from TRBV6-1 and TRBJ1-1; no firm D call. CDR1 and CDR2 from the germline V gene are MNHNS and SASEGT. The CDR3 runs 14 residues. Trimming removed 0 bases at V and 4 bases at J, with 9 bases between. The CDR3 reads CASSEALRGTEAFF. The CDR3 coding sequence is TGTGCCAGCAGTGAAGCGCTTCGGGGCACTGAAGCTTTCTTT.

As DNA, the CDR3 is TGTGCCAGCTCACCCAATGACAGGGGGCGATACGAGCAGTACTTC. Translated: CASSPNDRGRYEQYF. This sequence joins TRBV18 and TRBJ2-7, with 10 bases matching TRBD1. The CDR3 is made up of 15 amino acids. Germline V gene data show CDR1 as KGHSH and CDR2 as LQKENI. V shed 3 bases and J 4 bases; nucleotides not matched to a gene: 6.

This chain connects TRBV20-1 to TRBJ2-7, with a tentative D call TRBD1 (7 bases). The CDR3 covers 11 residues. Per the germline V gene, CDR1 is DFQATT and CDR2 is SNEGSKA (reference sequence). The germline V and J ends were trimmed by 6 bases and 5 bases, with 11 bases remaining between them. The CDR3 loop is CSAWRGHEQYF. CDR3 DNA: TGCAGTGCGTGGAGGGGGCACGAGCAGTACTTC.

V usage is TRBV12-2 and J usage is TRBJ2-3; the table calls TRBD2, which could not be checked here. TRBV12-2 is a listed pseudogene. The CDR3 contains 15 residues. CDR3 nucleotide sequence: TGTGCAAGTCGCTCACGGACGGTAGCGGGAGATACGCAGTATTTT. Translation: CASRSRTVAGDTQYF.

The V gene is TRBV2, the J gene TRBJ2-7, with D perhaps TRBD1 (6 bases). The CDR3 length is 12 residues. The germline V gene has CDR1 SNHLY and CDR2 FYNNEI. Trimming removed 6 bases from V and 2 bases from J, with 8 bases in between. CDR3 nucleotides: TGTGCCAGCAGGGGGGCAGCCTACGAGCAGTACTTC. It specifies CASRGAAYEQYF.

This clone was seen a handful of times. CDR3 sequence reads: CATGDGYSNQPQHF. DNA of the CDR3: TGTGCCACCGGGGACGGATATAGCAATCAGCCCCAGCATTTT. The chain recombines TRBV10-3 with TRBJ1-5, with TRBD1 as a possible D gene (5 bases). The V and J ends lost 10 bases and 0 bases respectively, with 13 bases between them. This CDR3 spans 14 amino acids. The germline CDR1 and CDR2 sequences are ENHRY and SYGVKD.

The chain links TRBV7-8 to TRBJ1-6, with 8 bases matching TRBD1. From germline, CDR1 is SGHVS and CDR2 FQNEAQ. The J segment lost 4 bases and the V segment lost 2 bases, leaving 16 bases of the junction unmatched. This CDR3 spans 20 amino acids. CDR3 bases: TGTGCCAGCAGCTTAAAGCAGGGGGCCTTGACTGTTGGGTATAATTCACCCCTCCACTTT. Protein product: CASSLKQGALTVGYNSPLHF.

Here the CDR3 DNA reads TGTGCCAGTCCGAGCCGCTCTGGAAACACCATATATTTT. It encodes CASPSRSGNTIYF. V is TRBV7-9 and J is TRBJ1-3, with D unresolved. Germline loops: CDR1 SEHNR, CDR2 FQNEAQ (reference sequence). The CDR3 has 13 residues. V dropped 9 bases and J dropped 0 bases, with 9 bases sitting between them.

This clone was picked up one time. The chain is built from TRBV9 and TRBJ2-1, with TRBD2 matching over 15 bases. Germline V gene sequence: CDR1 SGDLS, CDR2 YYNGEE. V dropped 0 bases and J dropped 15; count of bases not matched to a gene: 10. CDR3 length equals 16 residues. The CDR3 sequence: CASSVAQGLAGGPRFF. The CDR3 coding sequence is TGTGCCAGCAGCGTAGCTCAAGGACTAGCGGGAGGGCCGCGGTTCTTC. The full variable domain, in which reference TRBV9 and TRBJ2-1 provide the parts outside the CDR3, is DSGVTQTPKHLITATGQRVTLRCSPRSGDLSVYWYQQSLDQGLQFLIQYYNGEERAKGNILERFSAQQFPDLHSELNLSSLELGDSALYFCASSVAQGLAGGPRFFGPGTRLTVL.